These 19 T cell receptor beta chains were all obtained from the same sample, sequenced in a study of response to subunit inactivated influenza vaccine. TCRdb processed the RT-PCR reads anew with MiXCR; each CDR3 protein has one entry. The sample shows around 570,000 distinct CDR3 sequences, 6% to 9% of them seen only once. The source was PBMCs from blood, collected less than 30 months after vaccination. Every receptor here comes from a man aged 45 to 75 who received an inactivated influenza vaccine.

This clonotype showed up many times. V is TRBV27 and J is TRBJ2-7; a possible D gene is TRBD2 (5 bases). Between the trimmed V and J ends, which lost 5 bases and 0 bases, there was a span of 8 bases. Germline V gene lookup returns CDR1 MNHEY and CDR2 SMNVEV (reference sequence). CDR3 size: 13 residues. CDR3 DNA sequence: TGTGCCAGCAGTCACACTAGCTCCTACGAGCAGTACTTC. Its protein product is CASSHTSSYEQYF.

This clonotype was picked up a small number of times. This chain connects TRBV20-1 to TRBJ2-1; D not resolved. The CDR3 spans 12 residues. Between the trimmed V and J ends, which lost 7 bases and 6 bases, there was a span of 13 bases. Germline-derived CDR1 and CDR2 are DFQATT and SNEGSKA (reference sequence). The CDR3 DNA is TGCAGTGTGTTTCAATCGGGCAATGAGCAGTTCTTC. Protein: CSVFQSGNEQFF.

Ten or more counts support this clonotype. The J gene is TRBJ1-3, the V gene TRBV12-3 or TRBV12-4; possibly TRBD1 for D (5 bases). V lost 6 bases and J 2 bases, leaving 11 bases between the germline ends. The CDR3 loop spans 14 amino acids. The CDR3 loop reads CASRPGTAGNTIYF. Written as DNA, the CDR3 is TGTGCCAGCAGGCCCGGGACGGCTGGAAACACCATATATTTT.

This clonotype was detected only a few times. The chain carries TRBV5-1 and TRBJ1-2, with no clear D. V lost 0 bases, J lost 3 bases, and 3 bases lay in between. The CDR3 runs 12 residues. The germline V gene encodes CDR1 SGHRS and CDR2 YFSETQ. CDR3 nucleotide sequence: TGCGCCAGCAGCTTGGACTACTATGGCTACACCTTC. Its protein is CASSLDYYGYTF.

The chain recombines TRBV9 with TRBJ2-7, with D unresolved. Trimming stripped 0 bases from V and 3 bases from J, with 13 bases between. Germline CDR1 and CDR2: SGDLS and YYNGEE. This CDR3 is built from 15 residues. CDR3 residues: CASSVGAGSNYEQYF. CDR3 sequence (DNA): TGTGCCAGCAGCGTAGGGGCAGGAAGTAACTACGAGCAGTACTTC.

The chain recombines TRBV10-3 with TRBJ1-1; the D gene is possibly TRBD1 (5 bases). Trimming took 5 bases from V and 3 from J, leaving 16 bases between them. The CDR3 totals 15 residues. CDR1 and CDR2 from the germline V gene are ENHRY and SYGVKD. CDR3 protein: CAISPVLLGDTEAFF. The CDR3 bases are TGTGCCATCAGTCCCGTTCTTTTAGGGGACACTGAAGCTTTCTTT.

This clonotype was picked up many times. The J gene is TRBJ2-1, the V gene TRBV25-1, with D tentatively TRBD1 or TRBD2 (5 bases each). V shed 3 bases and J shed 9 bases, with 9 bases lying between them. Germline V gives CDR1 MGHDK, CDR2 SYGVNS. The CDR3 length is 12 residues. In DNA, the CDR3 is TGTGCCAGCAGTGATAAGGGACCTGAGCAGTTCTTC. This translates into CASSDKGPEQFF.

This clonotype appeared many times. J is TRBJ2-7 and V is TRBV5-1; D is perhaps TRBD1 (6 bases). The V end was cut by 3 bases, the J end by 7 bases, with 8 bases between. The length of the CDR3 is 11 residues. Germline V CDR1 and CDR2: SGHRS, YFSETQ. The CDR3 sequence: CASSSQGEQYF. The CDR3 DNA is TGCGCCAGCAGCTCTCAGGGGGAGCAGTACTTC.

The CDR3 region is CASSLGLGAFF. The CDR3 DNA is TGTGCCAGCAGCTTAGGCCTGGGGGCTTTCTTT. The rearrangement links TRBV7-2 to TRBJ1-1; D remains ambiguous. In germline, CDR1 is SGHTA, CDR2 FQGNSA. V gave up 1 base and J gave up 11 bases, with 8 bases separating them. The CDR3 has 11 residues.

This clonotype was counted between two and nine times. The rearrangement links TRBV12-3 or TRBV12-4 to TRBJ2-7, with D tentatively TRBD1 (5 bases). The V and J ends lost 2 bases and 2 bases respectively, with 13 bases between them. The CDR3 is made up of 15 amino acids. CDR3: CASSLRGQGPYEQYF. The CDR3 DNA follows: TGTGCCAGCAGTTTAAGAGGCCAGGGTCCCTACGAGCAGTACTTC.

The rearrangement joins TRBV7-9 to TRBJ2-7, with a weak D call TRBD1 (5 bases). V gave up 1 base and J gave up 1 base, with 11 bases separating them. Per the germline V gene, CDR1 is SEHNR and CDR2 is FQNEAQ (reference sequence). CDR3 size: 15 residues. The CDR3 is CASSLGRVTSYEQYF. The CDR3 DNA sequence: TGTGCCAGCAGCTTAGGCAGGGTGACGTCCTACGAGCAGTACTTC. Full variable domain (outside the CDR3, taken from reference TRBV7-9 and TRBJ2-7): DTGVSQNPRHKITKRGQNVTFRCDPISEHNRLYWYRQTLGQGPEFLTYFQNEAQLEKSRLLSDRFSAERPKGSFSTLEIQRTEQGDSAMYLCASSLGRVTSYEQYFGPGTRLTVT.

The genes are TRBV6-2 or TRBV6-3 and TRBJ2-7, with 9 bases lining up with TRBD1. This CDR3 is 15 amino acids long. The V and J ends lost 6 bases and 5 bases, in that order; junction bases with no gene match: 11. CDR1 and CDR2 from the germline V gene are MNHEY and SVGEGT. In DNA, the CDR3 is TGTGCCAGCAGCCGCCGCCGGGACAGGGTCAACGAGCAGTACTTC. This codes for CASSRRRDRVNEQYF.

The chain links TRBV24-1 to TRBJ2-7; either TRBD1 or TRBD2 may supply D (6 bases each). The CDR3 has 15 amino acids. With 4 bases removed from V and 7 bases from J, the gap between germline ends came to 19 bases. CDR1 KGHDR and CDR2 SFDVKD come from the germline V gene. In DNA form, the CDR3 reads TGTGCCACCAGTGACCCCAACGGGGGCCGCTGGGAGCAGTACTTC. This gives the protein CATSDPNGGRWEQYF.

The rearrangement links TRBV7-2 to TRBJ1-2; tentative D call: TRBD1 (6 bases). V lost 7 bases and J 7 bases, leaving 19 bases between the germline ends. The CDR3 runs to 14 residues. Germline loops: CDR1 SGHTA, CDR2 FQGNSA. The CDR3 bases are TGTGCCAGCACCCAAAACGGCAGGGGCAGTGGCTACACCTTC. Encoded protein: CASTQNGRGSGYTF.

This chain links TRBV6-6 with TRBJ2-7; 7 positions agree with TRBD2. CDR1 is MNHNY and CDR2 is SVGAGI in the germline V gene (reference sequence). The CDR3 has 13 amino acids. The junction had 9 bases not matched to a gene; V was cut back by 9 bases and J by 4 bases. The CDR3 nucleotides read TGTGCCAGTGCCTGGGAGGGCCTTTACGAGCAGTACTTC. Its protein is CASAWEGLYEQYF.

In this sample, this clonotype turned up many times. This rearrangement joins TRBV5-1 to TRBJ1-1; unclear D gene. Germline V lookup: CDR1 SGHRS, CDR2 YFSETQ. CDR3 length: 13 residues. Trimming stripped 4 bases from V and 1 base from J, with 8 bases between. The CDR3 sequence is CASSVTGNTEAFF. Here the CDR3 DNA reads TGCGCCAGCAGCGTCACGGGGAACACTGAAGCTTTCTTT.

This clonotype appeared a few times. The J gene is TRBJ2-1, the V gene TRBV20-1; TRBD2 is a possible D gene (6 bases). With 3 bases removed from V and 5 bases from J, the gap between germline ends came to 14 bases. The CDR3 runs 14 residues. Germline CDR1 reads DFQATT; CDR2 reads SNEGSKA (reference sequence). The CDR3 is CSASRGNQNNEQFF. DNA of the CDR3: TGCAGTGCTAGCCGCGGGAACCAAAACAATGAGCAGTTCTTC.

This clonotype was seen more than once but under ten times. V and J are TRBV27 and TRBJ2-3; possibly TRBD2 for D (6 bases). Germline V gene data show CDR1 as MNHEY and CDR2 as SMNVEV (reference sequence). V lost 6 bases to trimming and J lost 1 base, with 14 bases between them. The CDR3 length is 15 residues. CDR3 nucleotides: TGTGCCAGCAGCCCTGGGGGGTCAGGCACAGATACGCAGTATTTT. Translating gives CASSPGGSGTDTQYF.

A few counts support this clonotype. The chain joins TRBV11-2 to TRBJ2-3, with 8 nucleotides matching TRBD2. Germline values: CDR1 SGHAT, CDR2 FQNNGV. This CDR3 has 19 amino acids. With 5 bases clipped from V and 7 bases from J, the junction kept 23 bases outside the gene matches. The CDR3: CASSLPGTRTRGDLYTQYF. The CDR3 nucleotides read TGTGCCAGCAGCCTTCCCGGGACTAGGACTCGAGGGGACCTTTATACGCAGTATTTT.